This T cell receptor beta chain was captured in a study of OX40 agonist ivuxolimab in advanced cancers. Study in general: Patients' therapy was ivuxolimab, an antibody that acts as an agonist of OX40 (CD134). Each dose-escalation patient presented with hepatocellular carcinoma, melanoma, renal cell or head and neck cancer. A history of anti-PD-1, anti-PD-L1 or anti-CTLA-4 therapy was acceptable, and 40% had some.

Study findings and constraints: Expanded clones belonging to CD8+ T cells outnumbered, on average, those of CD4+.

This clone was counted a single time. What it binds is unknown. The ends were cut back, 2 bases at V and 5 bases at J, with 15 bases in the middle. CDR1 and CDR2 (germline): SGHTA, FQGNSA. The CDR3 has 15 residues. Measured with immunoSEQ multiplex PCR; TCRdb has only the in-frame clones, and not every one. The sample has around 67,000 clones, 80% to 90% seen once; the top ten hold 2% to 2.5%. The clonotype comes from an adult with an advanced solid tumor such as melanoma, head and neck, liver or kidney cancer. The genes are TRBV7-2 and TRBJ2-5, with a tentative D call TRBD1 (5 bases). Sample: CD4+ or CD8+ T cells sorted from blood, taken in a trial of the OX40 agonist ivuxolimab. The CDR3 here is CASSLSSRELETQYF. CDR3 DNA sequence: TGTGCCAGCAGCTTAAGTTCCAGGGAACTGGAGACCCAGTACTTC.